This T cell receptor (beta chain) is from a study of Tregs in tolerant kidney transplant recipients. Study context: Related graft donors supplied nonmyeloablative bone marrow transplants, and mixed chimerism was transient. Whole-study findings and limits: Findings come from small patient numbers and require larger validation.

Points on this clone: Antigen unknown.

Some clones are missing from TCRdb's copy, which holds only in-frame ones; the method was immunoSEQ multiplex PCR. The table shows approximately 75,000 clones, with 80% to 95% occurring only once. V lost 3 bases to trimming and J lost 8 bases, with 7 bases between them. CDR1 is GTSNPN, CDR2 SVGIG, per germline (reference sequence). The CDR3 loop spans 11 amino acids. CD4+CD25+CD127- Tregs, CD4+CD25- non-Tregs, CD4 and CD8 cells were sorted. The rearrangement links TRBV30 to TRBJ1-4; tentatively, D is TRBD1 (6 bases). This TCR derives from a human donor who received a combined kidney and bone marrow transplant. The sequences come from Tregs from blood, collected before the transplant. CDR3 nucleotides: TGTGCCTGGAGCGACAGGGAAAAACTGTTTTTT. Protein: CAWSDREKLFF.